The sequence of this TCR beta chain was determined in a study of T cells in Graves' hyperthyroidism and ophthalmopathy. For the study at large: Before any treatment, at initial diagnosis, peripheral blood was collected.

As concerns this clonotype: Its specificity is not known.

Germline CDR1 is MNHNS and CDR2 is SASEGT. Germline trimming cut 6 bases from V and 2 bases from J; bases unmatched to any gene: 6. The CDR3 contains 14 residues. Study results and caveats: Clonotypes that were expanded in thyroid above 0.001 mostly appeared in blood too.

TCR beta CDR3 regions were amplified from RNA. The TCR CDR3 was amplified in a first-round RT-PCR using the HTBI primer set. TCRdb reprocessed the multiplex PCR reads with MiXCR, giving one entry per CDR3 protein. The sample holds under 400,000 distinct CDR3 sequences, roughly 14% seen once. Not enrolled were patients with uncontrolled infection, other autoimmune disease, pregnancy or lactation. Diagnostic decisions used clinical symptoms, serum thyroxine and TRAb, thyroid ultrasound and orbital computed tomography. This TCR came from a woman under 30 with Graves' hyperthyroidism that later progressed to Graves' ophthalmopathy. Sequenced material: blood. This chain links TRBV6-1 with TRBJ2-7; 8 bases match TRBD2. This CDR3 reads CASSGTRGPYEQYF. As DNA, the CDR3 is TGTGCCAGCAGCGGGACTAGGGGCCCCTACGAGCAGTACTTC.